This TCR beta chain was sequenced for a study of T-cell reconstitution after alpha-beta-depleted transplantation in children. Study-level results: Surviving recipient T cells and thymic progenitors accounted for the high day-60 TCRbeta diversity observed in some patients. Several hundred expanded graft clones reportedly were the source of alpha-beta T cells about two months after transplant.

The TCRbeta library incorporated unique molecular identifiers. Each CDR3 protein is one row after TCRdb ran MiXCR on the PCR reads. Of approximately 650,000 distinct CDR3 sequences in the sample, around 12% were seen once. The sample holds many counts of this clonotype. Its antigen is currently unknown. The source material was PBMCs, sampled before TCRalphabeta/CD19-depleted stem cell transplant. The clonotype originates from a girl under 10 years old with congenital amegakaryocytic thrombocytopenia, due to receive a stem cell transplant.

The CDR3 DNA is TGCAGTGCTAGAATAGGTGGGGCTTATGGCTACACCTTC. This sequence encodes CSARIGGAYGYTF. V is TRBV20-1 and J is TRBJ1-2; TRBD1 might be the D (5 bases). The CDR3 contains 13 residues. The V gene lost 2 bases and the J gene lost 5 bases, with 12 bases spanning the gap. Germline assignment: CDR1 DFQATT and CDR2 SNEGSKA (reference sequence).